Following are 5 T cell receptor beta chains from one sample sequenced in a study of cytomegalovirus exposure and HLA in healthy donors. With 60 Vbeta and 13 Jbeta primers, the PCR was carried out. TCRdb's copy holds only in-frame clones and misses some; the assay was immunoSEQ multiplex PCR. The table lists around 150,000 clones, 78% of them singletons. The sequencing input was PBMCs. These receptor sequences come from a woman aged 40 to 50 in good health and CMV-seronegative.

This clone has just one count. The chain joins TRBV4-1 to TRBJ2-2; 7 positions agree with TRBD2. Germline V gene sequence: CDR1 MGHRA, CDR2 YSYEKL. The ends lost 0 bases at V and 2 bases at J; junction bases unmatched: 12. The CDR3 totals 19 residues. The CDR3 DNA is TGCGCCAGCAGCCAAGATCGGTGGGCAGCGGGGATTAACACCGGGGAGCTGTTTTTT. This sequence encodes CASSQDRWAAGINTGELFF.

Written as DNA, the CDR3 is TGTGCCAGCAGCTTCCAGGGGGGCTACAATGAGCAGTTCTTC. Protein product: CASSFQGGYNEQFF. This chain connects TRBV5-4 to TRBJ2-1; D might be TRBD1 (7 bases). Trimming took off 2 bases at V and 3 bases at J, with 9 bases between the two ends. CDR1 is SGHNT and CDR2 is YYREEE in the germline V gene (reference sequence). The CDR3 extends over 14 amino acids.

This chain uses TRBV4-1 with TRBJ1-5; no clear D gene. CDR1 is MGHRA, CDR2 YSYEKL, per germline. This CDR3 contains 15 residues. V was cut by 0 bases and J by 6 bases, with 12 bases left in between. The CDR3 DNA sequence: TGCGCCAGCAGCCAAGACGCGAAAGAGGGTCAGCCCCAGCATTTT. This sequence encodes CASSQDAKEGQPQHF.

V gene TRBV7-8 combines with J gene TRBJ1-4; TRBD1 agrees at 11 bases. The V gene end was trimmed by 5 bases and the J gene end by 8 bases; junction bases not matched to a gene: 7. Germline V lookup: CDR1 SGHVS, CDR2 FQNEAQ. This CDR3 has 15 amino acids. The CDR3 DNA is TGTGCCAGCAGCCGCTACGGGACAGGGGGAGAAAAACTGTTTTTT. Protein product: CASSRYGTGGEKLFF. Variable domain in full (rest from reference TRBV7-8 and TRBJ1-4): GAGVSQSPRYKVAKRGQDVALRCDPISGHVSLFWYQQALGQGPEFLTYFQNEAQLDKSGLPSDRFFAERPEGSVSTLKIQRTQQEDSAVYLCASSRYGTGGEKLFFGSGTQLSVL.

In nucleotides, the CDR3 is TGTGCCAGCAGCCCGGTCGATTACAATGAGCAGTTCTTC. Translation gives CASSPVDYNEQFF. The chain employs TRBV5-4 and TRBJ2-1, with D unclear. The CDR3 has 13 amino acids. The V gene lost 4 bases and the J gene lost 4 bases, with 9 bases spanning the gap. Germline V gene data show CDR1 as SGHNT and CDR2 as YYREEE (reference sequence).